The clone carrying this T cell receptor (beta chain) appeared many times. Its antigen remains unknown. This sample is drawn from a study of neurological immune-mediated disorders. Notes on the study in general: None of the CDR3 amino acid sequences found in expanded clones was shared across subjects. This suggests that the TCR-beta repertoires were private in all groups. Falling below healthy controls, multiple sclerosis showed the least TCR clonal expansion, while HTLV-1-associated myelopathy showed the most.

The germline V gene encodes CDR1 SGHVS and CDR2 FNYEAQ. The V end lost 1 base, the J end lost 4 bases, and 11 bases lay between the germline ends. CDR3 length: 15 amino acids. Time point given: longitudinal time-point 2. The unsorted libraries originated from 2 million PBMCs that had been stored at -80 C. 5'RACE generated cDNA with 10-nucleotide random UMIs. TCRdb used MiXCR to reprocess the 5' RACE reads, holding one entry per CDR3 protein. The sample carries under 50,000 distinct CDR3 sequences, around 13% recorded once. The sample consisted of PBMCs. The rearrangement links TRBV7-6 to TRBJ1-5; D possibly corresponds to TRBD1 (6 bases). The sequence was collected from a male donor with HTLV-1-associated myelopathy (HAM/TSP). The CDR3 coding sequence is TGTGCCAGCAGCTTAGGTCAGGGGTGGAATCAGCCCCAGCATTTT. Translation: CASSLGQGWNQPQHF.